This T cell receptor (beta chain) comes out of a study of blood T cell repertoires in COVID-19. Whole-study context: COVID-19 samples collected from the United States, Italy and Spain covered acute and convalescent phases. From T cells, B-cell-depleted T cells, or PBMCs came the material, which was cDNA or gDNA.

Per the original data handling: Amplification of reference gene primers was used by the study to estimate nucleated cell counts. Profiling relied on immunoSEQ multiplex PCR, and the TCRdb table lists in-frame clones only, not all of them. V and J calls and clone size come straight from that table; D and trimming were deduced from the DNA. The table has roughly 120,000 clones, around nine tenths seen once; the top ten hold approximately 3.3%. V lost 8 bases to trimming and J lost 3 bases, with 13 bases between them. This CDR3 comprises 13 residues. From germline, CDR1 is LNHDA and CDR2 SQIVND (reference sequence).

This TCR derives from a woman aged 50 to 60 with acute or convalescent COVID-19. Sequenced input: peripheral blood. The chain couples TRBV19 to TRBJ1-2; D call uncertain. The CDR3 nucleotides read TGTGCCAGTCAAGACACGAGATACTATGGCTACACCTTC. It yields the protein CASQDTRYYGYTF.